Listed below are T cell receptor beta chains from one sample, sequenced in a study of blood T cell repertoires in COVID-19. The method was immunoSEQ multiplex PCR; TCRdb's version includes in-frame clones alone and lacks a portion of them. The table includes approximately 180,000 clones, about 88% detected once. The sequencing input was PBMCs or T cells enriched from blood (not recorded which). Receptor source: a woman between 40 and 50 years old with acute COVID-19. The CDR3 runs from the conserved cysteine through the conserved F or W. The D gene is left open where the match is weak. A row's size may be missing; if present it is once, few, many or a size class.

d_gene	abundance	v_gene	j_gene	CDR3nt	CDR3aa
TRBD1	.	TRBV18	TRBJ2-7	TGTGCCAGCTCATGGACAGGGTCCCTAAACGAGCAGTACTTC	CASSWTGSLNEQYF
.	.	TRBV28	TRBJ2-2	TGTGCCAGCAGCCTAGGTGCCGGGGAGCTGTTTTTT	CASSLGAGELFF
TRBD1	.	TRBV25-1	TRBJ1-1	TGTGCCAGCAGGACAGGGGCGAACACTGAAGCTTTCTTT	CASRTGANTEAFF
TRBD1	few	TRBV4-2	TRBJ1-5	TGTGCCAGCAGCCAAGATGGGACAGGGGATCAGCCCCAGCATTTT	CASSQDGTGDQPQHF
.	.	TRBV7-8	TRBJ2-3	TGTGCCAGCAGCCAAAGGACCCAGGGTACCAGGGATACGCAGTATTTT	CASSQRTQGTRDTQYF
.	.	TRBV27	TRBJ1-2	TGTGCCAGCAGCCCCGGGACATCCAACTATGGCTACACCTTC	CASSPGTSNYGYTF
.	.	TRBV11-2	TRBJ1-1	TGTGCCAGCAGCTTAAACAGGGTGAACACTGAAGCTTTCTTT	CASSLNRVNTEAFF
.	.	TRBV5-1	TRBJ2-7	TGCGCCAGCAGCTTGGACAGGTCCCAGTACGAGCAGTACTTC	CASSLDRSQYEQYF
TRBD1	.	TRBV27	TRBJ1-1	TGTGCCAGCAGTCGTATAACAGGGGGCGAAAACACTGAAGCTTTCTTT	CASSRITGGENTEAFF
.	.	TRBV28	TRBJ2-7	TGTGCCAGCAGCCTGGAACAGGGACTAAGGAACGAGCAGTACTTC	CASSLEQGLRNEQYF
TRBD2	.	TRBV6-5	TRBJ2-1	TGTGCCAGCAGCCCAGCGGGAGGTTCCTCCATTGAGCAGTTCTTC	CASSPAGGSSIEQFF